This T cell receptor (beta chain) was captured in a study of siplizumab effects on memory and regulatory T cells. Overall study findings and caveats: Whether proliferating Tregs in siplizumab cultures suppress was not functionally confirmed. Neither a naive nor a memory phenotype was assignable to roughly 80-95% of proliferating CD4+ or CD8+ clones. Most alloreactive clones went unmapped to unstimulated subsets; only a minor fraction mapped. Memory cells seemed less diverse than naive T cells, which seemed major alloresponse contributors.

Clones were read by immunoSEQ multiplex PCR, and TCRdb kept only the in-frame ones, dropping some. The profile shows about 100,000 clones, approximately 91% of them singletons. Remarks on this clone: Its antigen is undetermined.

V was clipped by 2 bases and J by 0 bases, with 8 bases between them. This CDR3 contains 15 residues. CDR1 KGHSH and CDR2 LQKENI come from the germline V gene. The receptor's source is a human donor in good health. The specimen was CD4+ T cells sorted from blood. V gene TRBV18 combines with J gene TRBJ1-3, with a weak D call TRBD1 (6 bases). The CDR3 region has the DNA TGTGCCAGCTCACCAGCAGGGGACTCTGGAAACACCATATATTTT. Encoded protein: CASSPAGDSGNTIYF.